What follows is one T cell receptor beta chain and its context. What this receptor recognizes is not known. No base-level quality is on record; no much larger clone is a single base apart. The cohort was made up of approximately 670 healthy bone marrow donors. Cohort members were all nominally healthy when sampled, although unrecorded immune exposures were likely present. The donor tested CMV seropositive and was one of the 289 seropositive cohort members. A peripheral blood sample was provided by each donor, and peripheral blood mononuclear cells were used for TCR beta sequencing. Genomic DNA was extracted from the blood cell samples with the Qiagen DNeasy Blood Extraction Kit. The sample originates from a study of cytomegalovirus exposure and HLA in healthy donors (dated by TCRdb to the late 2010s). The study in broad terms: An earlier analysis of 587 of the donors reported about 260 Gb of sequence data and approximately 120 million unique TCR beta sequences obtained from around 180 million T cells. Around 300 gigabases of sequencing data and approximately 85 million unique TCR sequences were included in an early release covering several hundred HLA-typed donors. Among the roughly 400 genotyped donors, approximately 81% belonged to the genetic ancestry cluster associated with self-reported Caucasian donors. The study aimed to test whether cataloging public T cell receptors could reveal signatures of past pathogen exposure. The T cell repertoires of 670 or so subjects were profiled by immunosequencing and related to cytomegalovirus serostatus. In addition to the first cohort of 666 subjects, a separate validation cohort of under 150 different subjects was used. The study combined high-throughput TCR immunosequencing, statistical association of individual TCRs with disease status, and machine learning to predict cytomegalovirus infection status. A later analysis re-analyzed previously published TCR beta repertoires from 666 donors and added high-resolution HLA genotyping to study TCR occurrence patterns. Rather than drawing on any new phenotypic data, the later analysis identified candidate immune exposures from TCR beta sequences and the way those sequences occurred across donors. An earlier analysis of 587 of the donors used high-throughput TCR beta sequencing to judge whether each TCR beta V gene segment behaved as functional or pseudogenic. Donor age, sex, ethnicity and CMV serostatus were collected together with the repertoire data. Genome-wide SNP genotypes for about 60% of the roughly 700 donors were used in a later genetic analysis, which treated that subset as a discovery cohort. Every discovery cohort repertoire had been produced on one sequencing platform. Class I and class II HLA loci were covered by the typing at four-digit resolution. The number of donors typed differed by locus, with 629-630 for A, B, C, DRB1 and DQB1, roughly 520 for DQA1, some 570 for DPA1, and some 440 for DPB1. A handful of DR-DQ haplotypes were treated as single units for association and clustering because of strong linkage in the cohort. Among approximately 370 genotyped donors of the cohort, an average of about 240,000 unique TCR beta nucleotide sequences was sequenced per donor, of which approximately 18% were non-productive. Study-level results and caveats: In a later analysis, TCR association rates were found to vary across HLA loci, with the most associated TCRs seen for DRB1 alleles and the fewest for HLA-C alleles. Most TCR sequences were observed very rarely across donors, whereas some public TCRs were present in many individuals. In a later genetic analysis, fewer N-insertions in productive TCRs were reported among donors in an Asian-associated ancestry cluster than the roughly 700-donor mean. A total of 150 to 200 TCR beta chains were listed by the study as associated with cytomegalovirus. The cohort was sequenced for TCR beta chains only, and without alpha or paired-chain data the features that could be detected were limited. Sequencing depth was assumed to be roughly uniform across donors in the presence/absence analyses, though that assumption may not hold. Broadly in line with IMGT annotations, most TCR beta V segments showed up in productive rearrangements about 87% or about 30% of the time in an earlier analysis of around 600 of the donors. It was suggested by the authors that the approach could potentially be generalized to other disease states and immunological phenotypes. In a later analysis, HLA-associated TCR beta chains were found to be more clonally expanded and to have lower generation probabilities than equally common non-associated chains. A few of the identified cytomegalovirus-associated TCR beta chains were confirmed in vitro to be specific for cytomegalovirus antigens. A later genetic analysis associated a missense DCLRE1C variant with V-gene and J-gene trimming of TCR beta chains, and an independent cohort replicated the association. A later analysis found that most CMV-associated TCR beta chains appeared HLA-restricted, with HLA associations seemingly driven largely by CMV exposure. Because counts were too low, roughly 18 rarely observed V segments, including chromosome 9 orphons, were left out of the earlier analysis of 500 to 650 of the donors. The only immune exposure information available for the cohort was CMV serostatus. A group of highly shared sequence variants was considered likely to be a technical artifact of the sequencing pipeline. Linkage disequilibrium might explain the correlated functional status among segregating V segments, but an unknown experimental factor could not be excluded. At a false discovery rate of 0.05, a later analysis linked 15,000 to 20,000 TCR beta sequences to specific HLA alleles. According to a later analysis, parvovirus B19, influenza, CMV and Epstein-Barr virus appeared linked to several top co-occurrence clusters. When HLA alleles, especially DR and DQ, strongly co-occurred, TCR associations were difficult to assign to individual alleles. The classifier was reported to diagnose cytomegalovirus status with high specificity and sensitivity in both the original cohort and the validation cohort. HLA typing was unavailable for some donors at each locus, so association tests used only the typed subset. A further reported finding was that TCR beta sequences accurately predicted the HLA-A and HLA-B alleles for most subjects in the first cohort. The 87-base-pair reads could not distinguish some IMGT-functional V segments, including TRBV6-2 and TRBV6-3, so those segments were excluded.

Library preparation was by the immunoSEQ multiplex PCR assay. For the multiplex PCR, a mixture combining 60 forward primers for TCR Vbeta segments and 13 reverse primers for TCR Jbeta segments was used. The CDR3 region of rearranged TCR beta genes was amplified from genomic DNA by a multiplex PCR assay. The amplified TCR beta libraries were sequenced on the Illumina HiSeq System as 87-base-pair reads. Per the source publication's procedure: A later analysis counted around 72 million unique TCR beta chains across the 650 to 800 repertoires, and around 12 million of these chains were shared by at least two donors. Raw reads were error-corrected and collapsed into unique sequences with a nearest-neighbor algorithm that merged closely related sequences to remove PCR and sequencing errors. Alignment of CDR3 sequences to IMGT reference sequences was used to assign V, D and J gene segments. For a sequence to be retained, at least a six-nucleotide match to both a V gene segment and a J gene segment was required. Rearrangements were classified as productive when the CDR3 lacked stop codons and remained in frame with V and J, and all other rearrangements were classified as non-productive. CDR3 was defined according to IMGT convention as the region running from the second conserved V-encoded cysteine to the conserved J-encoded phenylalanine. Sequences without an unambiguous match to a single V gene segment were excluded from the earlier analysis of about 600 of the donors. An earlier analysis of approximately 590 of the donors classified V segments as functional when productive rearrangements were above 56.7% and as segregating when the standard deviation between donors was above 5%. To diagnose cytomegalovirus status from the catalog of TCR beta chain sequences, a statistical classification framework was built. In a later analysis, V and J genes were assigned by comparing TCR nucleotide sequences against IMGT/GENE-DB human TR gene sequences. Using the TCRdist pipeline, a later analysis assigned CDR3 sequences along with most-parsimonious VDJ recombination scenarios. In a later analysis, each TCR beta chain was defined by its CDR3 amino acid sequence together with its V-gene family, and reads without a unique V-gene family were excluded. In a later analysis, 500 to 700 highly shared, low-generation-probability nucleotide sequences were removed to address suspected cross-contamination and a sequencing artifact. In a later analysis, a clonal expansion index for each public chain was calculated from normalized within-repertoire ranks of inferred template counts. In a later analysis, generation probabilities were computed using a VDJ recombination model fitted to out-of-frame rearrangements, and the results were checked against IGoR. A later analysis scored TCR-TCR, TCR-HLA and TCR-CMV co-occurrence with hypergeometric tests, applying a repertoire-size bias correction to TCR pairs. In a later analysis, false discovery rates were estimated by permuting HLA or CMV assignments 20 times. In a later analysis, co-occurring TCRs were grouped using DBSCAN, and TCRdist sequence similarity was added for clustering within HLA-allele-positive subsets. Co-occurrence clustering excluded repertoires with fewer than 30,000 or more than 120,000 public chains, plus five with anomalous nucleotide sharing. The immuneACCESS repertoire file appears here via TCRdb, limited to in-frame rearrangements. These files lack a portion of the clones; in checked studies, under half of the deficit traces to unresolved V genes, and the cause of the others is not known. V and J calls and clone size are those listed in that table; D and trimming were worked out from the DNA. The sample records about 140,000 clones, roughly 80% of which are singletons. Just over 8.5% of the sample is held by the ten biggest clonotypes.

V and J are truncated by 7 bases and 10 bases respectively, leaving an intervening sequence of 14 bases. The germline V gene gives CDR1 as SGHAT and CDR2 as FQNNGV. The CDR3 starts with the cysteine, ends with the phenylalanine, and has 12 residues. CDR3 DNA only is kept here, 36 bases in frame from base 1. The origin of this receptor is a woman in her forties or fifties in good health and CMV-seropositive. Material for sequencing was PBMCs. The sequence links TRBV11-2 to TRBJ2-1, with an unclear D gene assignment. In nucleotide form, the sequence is TGTGCCAGCACCCTCGTTGGTCGGGAGCAGTTCTTC. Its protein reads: CASTLVGREQFF.